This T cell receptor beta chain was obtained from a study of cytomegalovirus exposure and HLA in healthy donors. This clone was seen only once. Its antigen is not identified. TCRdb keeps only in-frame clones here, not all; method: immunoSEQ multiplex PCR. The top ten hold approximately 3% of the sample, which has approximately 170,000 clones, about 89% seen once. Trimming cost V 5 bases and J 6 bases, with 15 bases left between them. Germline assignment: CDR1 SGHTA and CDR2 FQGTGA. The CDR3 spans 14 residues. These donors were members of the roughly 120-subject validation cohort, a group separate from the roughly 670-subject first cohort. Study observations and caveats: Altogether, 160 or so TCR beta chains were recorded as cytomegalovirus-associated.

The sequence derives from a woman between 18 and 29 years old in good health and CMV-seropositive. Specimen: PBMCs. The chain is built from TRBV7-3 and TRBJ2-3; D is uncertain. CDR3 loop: CASSLTTPPDTQYF. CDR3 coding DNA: TGTGCCAGCAGCCTCACAACCCCGCCGGATACGCAGTATTTT.